One and the same sample provided the 26 T cell receptor beta chains below, sequenced in a study of chemoradiotherapy in HPV16-positive cancers. Method: immunoSEQ multiplex PCR; TCRdb's copy keeps in-frame clones and lacks some. The table records roughly 8,000 clones, roughly 70% of them present only once. Sampling took place from a patient who underwent chemoradiotherapy. These receptors originate from a human donor with HPV-associated anogenital cancer.

This chain links TRBV5-4 with TRBJ2-2; TRBD2 is a possible D gene (6 bases). This CDR3 is 17 amino acids long. The germline V and J ends were trimmed by 4 bases and 4 bases, with 20 bases remaining between them. Per germline, CDR1 SGHNT and CDR2 YYREEE (reference sequence). The CDR3 bases are TGTGCCAGCAGCCCCGGAGGGCTGGGAGTCGGCACCGGGGAGCTGTTTTTT. Protein sequence: CASSPGGLGVGTGELFF.

This clone has just one count. The chain couples TRBV29-1 to TRBJ1-1; D not certain. Trimming pared 8 bases from V and 1 base from J, leaving 14 bases between. CDR1 is SQVTM, CDR2 ANQGSEA, per germline. The CDR3 loop spans 13 amino acids. The CDR3 sequence: CSTRRAENTEAFF. In DNA form, the CDR3 reads TGCAGCACGCGACGGGCTGAGAACACTGAAGCTTTCTTT.

This clone is labeled large. This rearrangement joins TRBV2 to TRBJ2-7; D call uncertain. The CDR3 is made up of 13 amino acids. V lost 3 bases and J 2 bases, leaving 8 bases between the germline ends. CDR1 is SNHLY and CDR2 is FYNNEI in the germline V gene. The CDR3 DNA reads TGTGCCAGCAGTGAGGGGAACGCCTACGAGCAGTACTTC. It translates to CASSEGNAYEQYF.

The V gene is TRBV6-1, the J gene TRBJ1-5; D might be TRBD1 (6 bases). Trimming cost V 7 bases and J 1 base, with 14 bases left between them. Germline V gene sequence: CDR1 MNHNS, CDR2 SASEGT. The CDR3 is 15 amino acids. CDR3 coding DNA: TGTGCCAGCACCCCAACAGGGATGAGCAATCAGCCCCAGCATTTT. This encodes CASTPTGMSNQPQHF.

The rearrangement joins TRBV7-9 to TRBJ2-1, with D maybe TRBD2 (5 bases). The V gene's germline CDR1 is SEHNR and CDR2 FQNEAQ (reference sequence). This CDR3 comprises 15 residues. The V end was cut by 7 bases, the J end by 0 bases, with 13 bases between. In DNA, the CDR3 is TGTGCCAGCACCGAGGGCCATACCTCCTACAATGAGCAGTTCTTC. It yields the protein CASTEGHTSYNEQFF.

This chain connects TRBV14 to TRBJ2-1, with 7 positions matching TRBD2. J was trimmed by 5 bases and V by 1 base; bases with no gene match: 5. Germline CDR1 SGHDN, CDR2 FVKESK. There are 15 residues in the CDR3. Written as DNA, the CDR3 is TGTGCCAGCAGCCAAGTATGGGGGGGGGACAATGAGCAGTTCTTC. Amino acids: CASSQVWGGDNEQFF.

This chain links TRBV9 with TRBJ2-7; D may be TRBD1 or TRBD2 (5 bases each). With 0 bases removed from V and 2 bases from J, the gap between germline ends came to 12 bases. This CDR3 contains 15 residues. Germline V lookup: CDR1 SGDLS, CDR2 YYNGEE. The CDR3 DNA reads as TGTGCCAGCAGCGTAGGAGAGGGACCCACCTACGAGCAGTACTTC. Translated: CASSVGEGPTYEQYF.

The chain links TRBV2 to TRBJ1-2; maybe TRBD1 (5 bases). Looked up from germline, CDR1 is SNHLY and CDR2 is FYNNEI. Trimming removed 2 bases at V and 6 bases at J, with 7 bases between. The CDR3 has 12 residues. CDR3 nucleotide sequence: TGTGCCAGCAGTGAACGGGGGAATGGCTACACCTTC. Amino acids: CASSERGNGYTF.

This clone was counted only a few times. The rearrangement uses TRBV5-4 and TRBJ2-3; D tentatively reads TRBD1 or TRBD2 (5 bases each). The CDR3 consists of 15 residues. Trimming removed 1 base at V and 1 base at J, with 10 bases between. CDR1 and CDR2 from the germline V gene are SGHNT and YYREEE (reference sequence). The CDR3 loop reads CASSLWGSRTDTQYF. The CDR3 bases are TGTGCCAGCAGCTTGTGGGGGTCCCGCACAGATACGCAGTATTTT.

This clone came up once. The rearrangement uses TRBV30 and TRBJ1-5; the D is unclear. V was shortened by 1 base and J by 0 bases, with 4 bases between the two germline ends. Germline V gives CDR1 GTSNPN, CDR2 SVGIG (reference sequence). The CDR3 is 13 residues long. CDR3 nucleotides: TGTGCCTGGAGTGGGCATAGCAATCAGCCCCAGCATTTT. Translating it yields CAWSGHSNQPQHF.

The chain recombines TRBV19 with TRBJ2-5, with D maybe TRBD1 (5 bases). In germline, CDR1 is LNHDA, CDR2 SQIVND (reference sequence). V lost 5 bases, J lost 3 bases, and 13 bases lay in between. The CDR3 covers 14 residues. CDR3 loop: CASSRTRAEETQYF. In nucleotides, the CDR3 is TGTGCCAGTAGTCGGACAAGGGCAGAAGAGACCCAGTACTTC.

This clone was observed a handful of times. CDR3 region: CASSQDNPQKMNQPQHF. CDR3 coding DNA: TGCGCCAGCAGCCAAGATAACCCCCAGAAGATGAATCAGCCCCAGCATTTT. The chain links TRBV4-1 to TRBJ1-5; D gene ambiguous. The V gene lost 0 bases and the J gene lost 4 bases, with 16 bases spanning the gap. The CDR3 runs 17 residues. Germline CDR1 reads MGHRA; CDR2 reads YSYEKL.

This chain connects TRBV4-3 to TRBJ1-1; no clear D. The CDR3 runs 16 residues. CDR1 and CDR2 (germline): LGHNA, YSLEER. Trimming pared 0 bases from V and 1 base from J, leaving 12 bases between. The CDR3 protein is CASSQDMGFGNTEAFF. The CDR3 nucleotides are TGCGCCAGCAGCCAAGATATGGGTTTCGGGAACACTGAAGCTTTCTTT.

This sequence joins TRBV30 and TRBJ2-2; 10 nucleotides line up with TRBD1. The CDR3 covers 14 residues. Germline values: CDR1 GTSNPN, CDR2 SVGIG (reference sequence). V lost 6 bases to trimming and J lost 5 bases; unmatched junction nucleotides: 6. CDR3 nucleotide sequence: TGTGCCTGCCCTGACAGGGGGCGGACCGGGGAGCTGTTTTTT. It specifies CACPDRGRTGELFF.

Judged by abundance, this clone is medium-sized. In DNA form, the CDR3 reads TGTGCCAGCAGCCTAAACCCGGGACAGTCTTACTATGGCTACACCTTC. This gives the protein CASSLNPGQSYYGYTF. The chain is built from TRBV5-8 and TRBJ1-2; 7 nucleotides align to TRBD1. Germline V gene lookup returns CDR1 SGHTS and CDR2 YDEGEE. This CDR3 region has 16 residues. The V segment lost 4 bases and the J segment 3 bases; nucleotides outside the gene matches: 12.

The chain uses TRBV5-1 and TRBJ2-3; a weak D match, TRBD2 (6 bases). The CDR3 sequence is 16 residues long. Germline-derived CDR1 and CDR2 are SGHRS and YFSETQ. Trimming pared 3 bases from V and 0 bases from J, leaving 14 bases between. CDR3 in amino acids: CASSSMDYRSTDTQYF. For the CDR3, the DNA is TGCGCCAGCAGCTCAATGGACTACCGCAGCACAGATACGCAGTATTTT.

This chain uses TRBV6-1 with TRBJ2-7, with 7 bases matching TRBD2. V lost 5 bases to trimming and J lost 1 base; unmatched junction nucleotides: 8. The CDR3 contains 15 residues. Germline V lookup: CDR1 MNHNS, CDR2 SASEGT. The CDR3 is CASSRRLRGSYEQYF. Here the CDR3 DNA reads TGTGCCAGCAGTAGAAGGTTGCGGGGGTCCTACGAGCAGTACTTC.

The chain links TRBV5-4 to TRBJ2-7; D not certain. The germline V gene encodes CDR1 SGHNT and CDR2 YYREEE (reference sequence). V was clipped by 3 bases and J by 6 bases, with 10 bases between them. CDR3 size: 12 residues. In DNA, the CDR3 is TGTGCCAGCAGCTCGGGTAGTGGCGAGCAGTACTTC. The encoded protein is CASSSGSGEQYF.

Only one count was recorded for this clone. The J gene is TRBJ1-1, the V gene TRBV4-3, with 7 bases aligning to TRBD1. The germline V gene encodes CDR1 LGHNA and CDR2 YSLEER. Trimming removed 3 bases from V and 1 base from J; junction bases left unmatched: 5. The CDR3 has 15 residues. The chain's CDR3 is CASSHPGQANTEAFF. In nucleotides, the CDR3 is TGCGCCAGCAGCCACCCTGGACAGGCGAACACTGAAGCTTTCTTT.

This clone was observed a handful of times. The chain recombines TRBV5-4 with TRBJ1-2, with 9 nucleotides matching TRBD1. This CDR3 has 15 residues. Germline V gene lookup returns CDR1 SGHNT and CDR2 YYREEE (reference sequence). V was pared by 5 bases and J by 7 bases, with 12 bases of the junction left unmatched. This CDR3 is CASSFGQGRNGGYTF. The CDR3 DNA is TGTGCCAGCAGTTTCGGACAGGGGAGAAATGGTGGCTACACCTTC.

Remarks on this clone: Germline and junction disagree at one end, which may indicate a read error. The chain has TRBV2 and TRBJ2-7; possible D gene TRBD1, 6 bases. The germline CDR1 and CDR2 sequences are SNHLY and FYNNEI. The CDR3 is made up of 12 amino acids. The CDR3 loop reads CASSSTGYGQYF. DNA for the CDR3: TGTGCCAGCAGCTCTACAGGGTACGGGCAGTACTTC.

The chain employs TRBV5-4 and TRBJ1-1, with 9 bases identical to TRBD1. Germline CDR1 SGHNT, CDR2 YYREEE (reference sequence). This CDR3 contains 16 residues. V trimming: 0 bases; J trimming: 6 bases; junction bases outside the gene matches: 9. The CDR3 nucleotides read TGTGCCAGCAGCTTGGACAGGGGGCAAGGAAGAGCTGAAGCTTTCTTT. Amino acids: CASSLDRGQGRAEAFF.

The V and J genes are TRBV28 and TRBJ2-1, with 7 nucleotides matching TRBD2. Germline V gene lookup returns CDR1 MDHEN and CDR2 SYDVKM. There are 14 residues in the CDR3. V lost 5 bases, J lost 9 bases, and 10 bases stayed unmatched. CDR3 sequence (DNA): TGTGCCAGCAGTCCCTGGACTAGTATCAGTGAGCAGTTCTTC. Its protein product is CASSPWTSISEQFF.

The chain combines TRBV9 with TRBJ1-3; TRBD1 might be the D (6 bases). The CDR3 length is 14 residues. Trimming removed 3 bases from V and 4 bases from J, with 11 bases in between. CDR1 and CDR2 from the germline V gene are SGDLS and YYNGEE. The CDR3 nucleotides are TGTGCCAGCAGCGCTTCCGGGACAGGAAACACCATATATTTT. Encoded protein: CASSASGTGNTIYF.

This rearrangement joins TRBV21-1 to TRBJ1-5; the table's D call of TRBD1 was not tested on the DNA. TRBV21-1 is a known pseudogene. This CDR3 contains 18 residues. In DNA form, the CDR3 reads TGTGCCAGCAGCAAAGTTGTAGATAAGGGGCTCAGCAATCAGCCCCAGCATTTT. Amino acids: CASSKVVDKGLSNQPQHF.

The V and J genes are TRBV4-1 and TRBJ1-1, with D unclear. The CDR3 totals 14 residues. CDR1 MGHRA and CDR2 YSYEKL come from the germline V gene. The V end was cut by 1 base, the J end by 5 bases, with 11 bases between. CDR3 region: CASSQVTLPTEAFF. The CDR3 coding sequence is TGCGCCAGCAGCCAAGTGACCCTTCCTACTGAAGCTTTCTTT.